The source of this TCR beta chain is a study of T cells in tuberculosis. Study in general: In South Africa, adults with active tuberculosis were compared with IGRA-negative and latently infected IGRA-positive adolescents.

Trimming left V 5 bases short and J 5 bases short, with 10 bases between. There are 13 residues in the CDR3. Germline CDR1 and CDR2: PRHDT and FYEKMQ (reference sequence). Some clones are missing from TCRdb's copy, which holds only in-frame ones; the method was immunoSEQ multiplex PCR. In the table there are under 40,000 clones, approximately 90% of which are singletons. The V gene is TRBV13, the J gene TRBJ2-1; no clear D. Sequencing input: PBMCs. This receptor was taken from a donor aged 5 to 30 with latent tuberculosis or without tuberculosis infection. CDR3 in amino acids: CASSPGSDNEQFF. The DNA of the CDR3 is TGTGCCAGCAGCCCCGGGTCCGACAATGAGCAGTTCTTC.